This TCR beta chain was recovered during a study of chemoradiotherapy in HPV16-positive cancers. Across the study: Candidate HPV-specific T-cell clones and common TCR motifs came from functional assays in a couple of HPV16-positive patients.

Study-wide results and limits: In HPV16-positive patients, HPV-responsive T-cell expansion tracked better recurrence-free survival. HPV-specific T cells were functionally defined from only a couple of HPV16-positive patients. Candidate HPV-specific clones and E7-related TCR motifs grew in tumor during treatment.

The CDR3 totals 15 residues. Trimming took 5 bases from V and 0 from J; bases not matched to a gene: 4. The germline CDR1 and CDR2 sequences are SGHTA and FQGNSA. For this clone: Its antigen is unidentified.

The method was immunoSEQ multiplex PCR; TCRdb's version includes in-frame clones alone and lacks a portion of them. The sample has tens of thousands of clones; almost 90% are singletons. The chain recombines TRBV7-2 with TRBJ1-1; 9 nucleotides line up with TRBD1. This receptor was obtained from a human donor with HPV-associated anogenital cancer. The sample consisted of blood, taken from a patient who underwent chemoradiotherapy. The CDR3 coding sequence is TGTGCCAGCAGCAAACAGGGGGCCATGAACACTGAAGCTTTCTTT. Translated, it gives CASSKQGAMNTEAFF.